The entry below describes one T cell receptor (beta chain). Its antigen remains unknown. This entry belongs to a study of cytomegalovirus exposure and HLA in healthy donors. Trimming removed 1 base from V and 11 bases from J, with 8 bases in between. There are 11 residues in the CDR3. Germline CDR1 reads LGHNA; CDR2 reads YNFKEQ. Study observations and caveats: Rarity marked most TCR sequences, yet some public TCRs occurred in many donors.

Sequenced by immunoSEQ multiplex PCR; TCRdb stores in-frame clones only, minus some. This sample has 100,000 to 150,000 clones; roughly 91% occur once, and the top ten carry about 3%. Sequenced input: PBMCs. V is TRBV4-2 and J is TRBJ1-1; D is uncertain. The source is a man aged 25-45 years in good health and CMV-seronegative. CDR3 sequence (DNA): TGTGCCAGCAGCCAAGGCGCCCCGGCTTTCTTT. Residues: CASSQGAPAFF.